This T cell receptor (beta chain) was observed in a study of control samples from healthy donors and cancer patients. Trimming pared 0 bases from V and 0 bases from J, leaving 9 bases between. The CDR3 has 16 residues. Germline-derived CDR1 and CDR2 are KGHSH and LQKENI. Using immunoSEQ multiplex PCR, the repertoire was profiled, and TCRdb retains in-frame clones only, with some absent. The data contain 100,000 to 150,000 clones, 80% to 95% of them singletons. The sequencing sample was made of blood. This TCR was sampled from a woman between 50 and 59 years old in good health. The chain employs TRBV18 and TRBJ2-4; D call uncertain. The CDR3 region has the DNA TGTGCCAGCTCACCACCCGTGACGGTAGCCAAAAACATTCAGTACTTC. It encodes CASSPPVTVAKNIQYF.